These 22 T cell receptor beta chains originate from one sample sequenced in a study of Ad26.COV2.S vaccination and SARS-CoV-2 variants. Treatment defined: around 19 received Ad26.COV2.S at low or high dose, single or two shots; roughly five received placebo; per-sample allocation not given. Specimen acquisition occurred on day 63 following the initial vaccine or placebo injection. Repertoires were generated with immunoSEQ multiplex PCR, while TCRdb's copy carries only in-frame clones and drops some. The sample has 300,000 to 400,000 clones; around 86% are singletons. The sequenced sample was peripheral blood, obtained in a trial of Ad26.COV2.S vaccine versus placebo. These receptors all stem from a person between 18 and 65 years old who received the Ad26.COV2.S COVID-19 vaccine or a placebo.

This rearrangement joins TRBV3-1 (or the pseudogene TRBV3-2) to TRBJ2-3, with D tentatively TRBD2 (5 bases). CDR1 and CDR2 (germline): LGHDT, YNNKEL (reference sequence). This CDR3 has 16 residues. V shed 4 bases and J shed 6 bases, with 20 bases lying between them. The CDR3 region is CASSPPGVVATDTQYF. The CDR3 DNA reads as TGTGCCAGCAGCCCGCCCGGGGTGGTAGCTACGGATACGCAGTATTTT.

CDR3 DNA sequence: TGTGCCACCGGGACAGGGGACTACGAGCAGTACTTC. Translated, it gives CATGTGDYEQYF. This chain joins TRBV5-6 and TRBJ2-7; TRBD1 matches 10 bases. The CDR3 loop spans 12 amino acids. V was clipped by 9 bases and J by 3 bases; unmatched bases: 3. Germline CDR1 is SGHDT and CDR2 is YYEEEE.

The chain is built from TRBV5-1 and TRBJ1-2, with D hard to call. Germline CDR1 and CDR2: SGHRS and YFSETQ. This CDR3 has 15 amino acids. Trimming took 0 bases from V and 1 from J, leaving 10 bases between them. The CDR3 reads CASSLEGGDNYGYTF. CDR3 bases: TGCGCCAGCAGCTTGGAGGGAGGAGATAACTATGGCTACACCTTC.

The rearrangement joins TRBV9 to TRBJ2-2; 8 positions agree with TRBD2. The CDR3 length is 16 residues. Germline-derived CDR1 and CDR2 are SGDLS and YYNGEE. The V segment lost 4 bases and the J segment 6 bases; nucleotides outside the gene matches: 11. The CDR3 is CASSPRSAGEAGELFF. The CDR3 nucleotides are TGTGCCAGCAGCCCACGATCAGCGGGGGAGGCCGGGGAGCTGTTTTTT.

The chain combines TRBV5-4 with TRBJ2-6; a possible D gene is TRBD2 (5 bases). Germline V lookup: CDR1 SGHNT, CDR2 YYREEE (reference sequence). The CDR3 is 17 amino acids. Trimming removed 4 bases at V and 0 bases at J, with 14 bases between. For the CDR3, the DNA is TGTGCCAGCAGCCCGTTGAGGACTTCCTCTGGGGCCAACGTCCTGACTTTC. Its protein product is CASSPLRTSSGANVLTF. The entire variable domain, with the rest obtained from reference TRBV5-4 and TRBJ2-6, is as follows: ETGVTQSPTHLIKTRGQQVTLRCSSQSGHNTVSWYQQALGQGPQFIFQYYREEENGRGNFPPRFSGLQFPNYSSELNVNALELDDSALYLCASSPLRTSSGANVLTFGAGSRLTVL.

The chain employs TRBV2 and TRBJ2-5, with D possibly being TRBD2 (6 bases). In germline, CDR1 is SNHLY, CDR2 FYNNEI. V dropped 3 bases and J dropped 5 bases, with 13 bases sitting between them. The CDR3 consists of 14 residues. CDR3 sequence reads: CASSDRGKWETQYF. CDR3 nucleotides: TGTGCCAGCAGTGATCGGGGGAAATGGGAGACCCAGTACTTC.

This chain joins TRBV5-1 and TRBJ1-1; D remains ambiguous. Germline CDR1 and CDR2: SGHRS and YFSETQ. V gave up 0 bases and J gave up 0 bases, with 6 bases separating them. This CDR3 is 14 amino acids long. The CDR3 DNA reads as TGCGCCAGCAGCTTGGGATACATGAACACTGAAGCTTTCTTT. Translation gives CASSLGYMNTEAFF.

Only a few counts were recorded for this clone. V and J are TRBV4-1 and TRBJ2-1; D tentatively fits TRBD1 or TRBD2 (5 bases each). Per germline, CDR1 MGHRA and CDR2 YSYEKL. Deletions cut 0 bases from V and 0 bases from J, with 12 bases between. There are 17 residues in the CDR3. In DNA, the CDR3 is TGCGCCAGCAGCCAAGAGGGGACCCTGAGCTCCTACAATGAGCAGTTCTTC. Translation: CASSQEGTLSSYNEQFF.

This rearrangement joins TRBV6-1 to TRBJ2-2; 7 nucleotides agree with TRBD1. J gave up 1 base and V 1 base, and 0 bases lay outside the gene matches. Germline-derived CDR1 and CDR2 are MNHNS and SASEGT. The CDR3 has 15 residues. CDR3 protein: CASSEGTGNTGELFF. In DNA, the CDR3 is TGTGCCAGCAGTGAAGGGACAGGGAACACCGGGGAGCTGTTTTTT.

The rearrangement joins TRBV29-1 to TRBJ2-2, with TRBD1 matching over 9 bases. Looked up from germline, CDR1 is SQVTM and CDR2 is ANQGSEA. V lost 8 bases and J lost 7; bases outside the gene matches: 11. The CDR3 extends over 14 amino acids. The CDR3 loop reads CSSTGTGTDGELFF. In nucleotides, the CDR3 is TGCAGCTCTACCGGGACAGGGACGGACGGGGAGCTGTTTTTT.

This chain connects TRBV14 to TRBJ1-1, with 7 bases identical to TRBD1. The CDR3 runs 15 residues. The V gene's germline CDR1 is SGHDN and CDR2 FVKESK. V was pared by 1 base and J by 1 base, with 3 bases of the junction left unmatched. The CDR3 protein is CASSQGRTGNTEAFF. For the CDR3, the DNA is TGTGCCAGCAGCCAAGGTCGGACAGGGAACACTGAAGCTTTCTTT.

DNA of the CDR3: TGTGCCAGCAGCCGCGAGGGAGGTAATGAAAAACTGTTTTTT. This sequence encodes CASSREGGNEKLFF. The chain is built from TRBV9 and TRBJ1-4; D remains unclear. V dropped 4 bases and J dropped 4 bases, with 11 bases sitting between them. The CDR3 spans 14 residues. Germline CDR1 is SGDLS and CDR2 is YYNGEE.

The V and J genes are TRBV11-3 and TRBJ2-5, with 10 bases aligning to TRBD2. The germline V gene has CDR1 SGHNT and CDR2 YENEEA. CDR3 length: 14 residues. V trimming: 5 bases; J trimming: 3 bases; junction bases outside the gene matches: 3. The CDR3: CASSPGTSEETQYF. CDR3 DNA sequence: TGTGCCAGCAGCCCCGGGACTAGCGAAGAGACCCAGTACTTC.

The CDR3 DNA follows: TGTGCCAGCAGTAAAGGGCCCCAGGGAAGAAAAGAAAAACTGTTTTTT. This sequence encodes CASSKGPQGRKEKLFF. The chain employs TRBV9 and TRBJ1-4; D might be TRBD1 (5 bases). CDR1 is SGDLS and CDR2 is YYNGEE in the germline V gene. Trimming removed 5 bases from V and 8 bases from J, with 22 bases in between. The length of the CDR3 is 16 residues.

The V and J genes are TRBV6-6 and TRBJ1-1, with TRBD1 matching 7 bases. Germline V gene sequence: CDR1 MNHNY, CDR2 SVGAGI (reference sequence). The CDR3 has 14 amino acids. The V and J ends lost 6 bases and 7 bases, in that order; junction bases with no gene match: 11. CDR3 bases: TGTGCCAGCAGCTCAGGGGGTGGCGGGAGTGAAGCTTTCTTT. It specifies CASSSGGGGSEAFF.

The V and J genes are TRBV29-1 and TRBJ1-2; D may be TRBD1 (5 bases). Per the germline V gene, CDR1 is SQVTM and CDR2 is ANQGSEA. The CDR3 totals 17 residues. V dropped 1 base and J dropped 0 bases, with 18 bases sitting between them. The CDR3 nucleotides are TGCAGCGTTGAAGTTTTCGGTCAGGGAACAACTAACTATGGCTACACCTTC. Translation: CSVEVFGQGTTNYGYTF.

The chain links TRBV13 to TRBJ1-1; D is undetermined. The CDR3 is 12 amino acids. The V end was cut by 5 bases, the J end by 8 bases, with 12 bases between. In germline, CDR1 is PRHDT, CDR2 FYEKMQ (reference sequence). CDR3: CASSINRVEAFF. CDR3 in DNA: TGTGCCAGCAGCATCAACCGGGTCGAAGCTTTCTTT.

This sequence joins TRBV30 and TRBJ2-3, with D unclear. This CDR3 contains 12 residues. CDR1 is GTSNPN and CDR2 is SVGIG in the germline V gene (reference sequence). Trimming removed 2 bases from V and 1 base from J, with 4 bases in between. The CDR3: CAWSIRTDTQYF. CDR3 bases: TGTGCCTGGAGTATACGCACAGATACGCAGTATTTT.

This sequence joins TRBV6-5 and TRBJ1-6; no definite D call. Germline V lookup: CDR1 MNHEY, CDR2 SVGAGI. V lost 6 bases, J lost 7 bases, and 10 bases lay in between. CDR3 length equals 13 residues. The CDR3 DNA reads TGTGCCAGCAGCCGGCTCGGGAATTCACCCCTCCACTTT. This codes for CASSRLGNSPLHF.

J is TRBJ2-4 and V is TRBV21-1; the table's D call of TRBD1 was not tested on the DNA. TRBV21-1 is a listed pseudogene. CDR3 length equals 16 residues. Written as DNA, the CDR3 is TGTGCCAGCAGCGATGGGGCCTGGCCTGGCAAAAACATTCAGTACTTC. Translating it yields CASSDGAWPGKNIQYF.

The V gene is TRBV6-2 or TRBV6-3, the J gene TRBJ2-1; possibly TRBD1 for D (5 bases). Germline loops: CDR1 MNHEY, CDR2 SVGEGT. V lost 2 bases and J 0 bases, leaving 5 bases between the germline ends. The length of the CDR3 is 14 residues. Here the CDR3 reads CASSYRGSYNEQFF. In DNA, the CDR3 is TGTGCCAGCAGTTACAGGGGCTCCTACAATGAGCAGTTCTTC.

This clone has a handful of counts. The chain carries TRBV3-1 (or the pseudogene TRBV3-2) and TRBJ1-1; perhaps TRBD1 as D (5 bases). Germline CDR1 and CDR2: LGHDT and YNNKEL (reference sequence). CDR3 length equals 17 residues. V lost 0 bases and J lost 3, with 17 bases in between. CDR3 DNA: TGTGCCAGCAGCCAAGAGGCAGGCGGGGCATTTTACACTGAAGCTTTCTTT. Translated, it gives CASSQEAGGAFYTEAFF.